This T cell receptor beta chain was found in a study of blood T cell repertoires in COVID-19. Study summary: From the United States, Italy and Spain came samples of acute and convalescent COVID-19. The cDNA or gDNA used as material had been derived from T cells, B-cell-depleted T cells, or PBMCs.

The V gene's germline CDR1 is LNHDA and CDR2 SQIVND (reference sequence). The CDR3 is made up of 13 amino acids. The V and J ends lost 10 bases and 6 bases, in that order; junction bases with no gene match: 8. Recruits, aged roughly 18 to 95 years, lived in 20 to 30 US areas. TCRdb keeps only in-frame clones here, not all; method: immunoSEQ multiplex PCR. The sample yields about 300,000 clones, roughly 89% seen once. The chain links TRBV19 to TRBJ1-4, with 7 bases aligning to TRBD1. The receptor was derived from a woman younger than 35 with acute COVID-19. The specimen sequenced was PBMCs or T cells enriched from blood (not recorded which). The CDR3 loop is CATAGTAYEKLFF. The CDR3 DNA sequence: TGTGCCACCGCCGGGACAGCTTATGAAAAACTGTTTTTT.